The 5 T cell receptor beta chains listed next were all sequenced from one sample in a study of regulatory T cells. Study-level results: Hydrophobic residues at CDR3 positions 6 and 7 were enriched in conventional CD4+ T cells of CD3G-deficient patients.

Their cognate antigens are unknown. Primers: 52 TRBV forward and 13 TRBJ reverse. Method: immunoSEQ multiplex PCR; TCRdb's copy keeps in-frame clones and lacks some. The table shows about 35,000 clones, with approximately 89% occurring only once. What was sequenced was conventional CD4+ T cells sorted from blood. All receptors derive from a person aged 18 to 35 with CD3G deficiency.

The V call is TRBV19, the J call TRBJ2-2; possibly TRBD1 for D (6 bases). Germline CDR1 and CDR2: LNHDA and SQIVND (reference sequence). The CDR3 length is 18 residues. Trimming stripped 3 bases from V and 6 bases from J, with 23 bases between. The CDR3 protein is CASSMGIRDIFIPGELFF. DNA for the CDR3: TGTGCCAGTAGTATGGGAATCCGGGACATCTTCATTCCCGGGGAGCTGTTTTTT. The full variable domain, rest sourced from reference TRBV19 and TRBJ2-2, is DGGITQSPKYLFRKEGQNVTLSCEQNLNHDAMYWYRQDPGQGLRLIYYSQIVNDFQKGDIAEGYSVSREKKESFPLTVTSAQKNPTAFYLCASSMGIRDIFIPGELFFGEGSRLTVL.

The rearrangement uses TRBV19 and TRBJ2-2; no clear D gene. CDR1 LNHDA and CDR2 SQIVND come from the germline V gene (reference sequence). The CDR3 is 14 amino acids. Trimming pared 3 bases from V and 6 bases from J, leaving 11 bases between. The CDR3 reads CASSIGRVAGELFF. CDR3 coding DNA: TGTGCCAGTAGTATCGGTCGGGTAGCCGGGGAGCTGTTTTTT.

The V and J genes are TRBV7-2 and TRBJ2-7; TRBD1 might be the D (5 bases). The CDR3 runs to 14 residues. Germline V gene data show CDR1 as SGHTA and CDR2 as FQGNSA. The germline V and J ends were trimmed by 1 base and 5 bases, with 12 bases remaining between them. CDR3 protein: CASSLVQGSHEQYF. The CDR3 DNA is TGTGCCAGCAGCTTAGTTCAGGGTAGCCACGAGCAGTACTTC.

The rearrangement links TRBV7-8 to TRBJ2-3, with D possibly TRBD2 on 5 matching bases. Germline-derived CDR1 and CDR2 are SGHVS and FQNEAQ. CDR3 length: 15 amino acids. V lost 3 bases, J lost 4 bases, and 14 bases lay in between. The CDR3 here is CASSFYSMRADTQYF. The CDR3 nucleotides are TGTGCCAGCAGCTTTTACTCCATGAGGGCAGATACGCAGTATTTT.

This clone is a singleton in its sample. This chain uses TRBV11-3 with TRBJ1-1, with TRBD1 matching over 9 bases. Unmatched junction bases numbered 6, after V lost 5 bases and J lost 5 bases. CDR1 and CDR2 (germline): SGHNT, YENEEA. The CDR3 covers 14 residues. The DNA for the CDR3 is TGTGCCAGCAGCCCACAGGGGGCGGGAACTGAAGCTTTCTTT. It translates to CASSPQGAGTEAFF.